These 11 T cell receptor beta chains share one sample of origin, sequenced in a study of blood T cell repertoires in COVID-19 (dated by TCRdb to about 2020). Library construction relied on the immunoSEQ multiplex PCR assay. TCRdb provides this immuneACCESS table in a form limited to in-frame rearrangements. Some clones are lacking; in checked studies, under half of them reflect an unresolved V gene, and why the rest are absent is not known. Recorded for this sample are tens of thousands of clones; roughly 84% of them occurred a single time. 12% of the sample is taken by the ten largest. Sequencing input: peripheral blood. The source is a human donor in a cohort sampled during active COVID-19.

Comment on this clone: The identical CDR3 is also encoded by other nucleotide sequences in the sample. Written as DNA, the CDR3 is TGCGCCAGCAGCGGTGGACAGGGAGGCACAGATACGCAGTATTTT. It translates to CASSGGQGGTDTQYF. V is TRBV5-1 and J is TRBJ2-3, with 8 bases fitting TRBD1. V gave up 4 bases and J gave up 1 base; unmatched junction bases: 5. The CDR3 is 15 amino acids. Looked up from germline, CDR1 is SGHRS and CDR2 is YFSETQ.

This sequence joins TRBV4-1 and TRBJ2-1; D call uncertain. Trimming stripped 0 bases from V and 3 bases from J, with 12 bases between. Germline values: CDR1 MGHRA, CDR2 YSYEKL. The CDR3 length is 16 residues. The CDR3 loop is CASSQDGELLYNEQFF. The CDR3 region has the DNA TGCGCCAGCAGCCAAGATGGAGAGCTTCTCTACAATGAGCAGTTCTTC.

This clone was counted a single time. The J gene is TRBJ1-2, the V gene TRBV27; D is ambiguous. Germline assignment: CDR1 MNHEY and CDR2 SMNVEV (reference sequence). The V end was cut by 5 bases, the J end by 4 bases, with 17 bases between. This CDR3 has 15 residues. CDR3 loop: CASSTWTPGGYGYTF. The CDR3 bases are TGTGCCAGCAGTACCTGGACCCCCGGAGGCTATGGCTACACCTTC.

This sequence joins TRBV2 and TRBJ1-3; 8 positions agree with TRBD1. The CDR3 covers 15 residues. The trim removed 8 bases at V and 1 base at J, leaving 7 bases unmatched. CDR1 is SNHLY and CDR2 is FYNNEI in the germline V gene. The CDR3 loop reads CASDDRGFSGNTIYF. In DNA, the CDR3 is TGTGCCAGCGACGACAGGGGTTTTTCTGGAAACACCATATATTTT.

The CDR3 DNA reads as TGTGCCATCAGTGATACTGTCTACGAGCAGTACTTC. Amino acids: CAISDTVYEQYF. The V gene is TRBV10-3, the J gene TRBJ2-7; D remains ambiguous. Per germline, CDR1 ENHRY and CDR2 SYGVKD. Trimming cost V 3 bases and J 3 bases, with 6 bases left between them. The CDR3 is made up of 12 amino acids.

The genes are TRBV5-1 and TRBJ2-2, with D tentatively TRBD1 (5 bases). CDR1 and CDR2 (germline): SGHRS, YFSETQ. Trimming cost V 2 bases and J 5 bases, with 7 bases left between them. This CDR3 is built from 13 residues. The DNA for the CDR3 is TGCGCCAGCAGCTTAGGGGCGACCGGGGAGCTGTTTTTT. Translated: CASSLGATGELFF.

The rearrangement uses TRBV7-2 and TRBJ1-1; D gene unclear. Trimming pared 4 bases from V and 8 bases from J, leaving 11 bases between. The CDR3 contains 12 residues. Germline V gene sequence: CDR1 SGHTA, CDR2 FQGNSA. CDR3 nucleotide sequence: TGTGCCAGCAGCTCCTTACTCGGGGAAGCTTTCTTT. Amino acid sequence: CASSSLLGEAFF.

This chain links TRBV30 with TRBJ1-2; TRBD1 is a possible D gene (6 bases). V lost 2 bases, J lost 8 bases, and 12 bases lay in between. Germline V gives CDR1 GTSNPN, CDR2 SVGIG (reference sequence). CDR3 length equals 12 residues. The CDR3 nucleotides read TGTGCCTGGAGTTTCACAGGGTCCGGCTACACCTTC. Translation: CAWSFTGSGYTF.

The chain links TRBV7-2 to TRBJ2-3, with D maybe TRBD2 (7 bases). The CDR3 has 15 residues. Trimming left V 5 bases short and J 9 bases short, with 21 bases between. The germline gives CDR1 SGHTA, CDR2 FQGNSA. Here the CDR3 reads CASSPLSGGSVTQYF. CDR3 in DNA: TGTGCCAGCAGCCCACTTTCGGGGGGCTCAGTCACGCAGTATTTT. Drawing the rest from reference TRBV7-2 and TRBJ2-3, the complete variable domain is GAGVSQSPSNKVTEKGKDVELRCDPISGHTALYWYRQSLGQGLEFLIYFQGNSAPDKSGLPSDRFSAERTGGSVSTLTIQRTQQEDSAVYLCASSPLSGGSVTQYFGPGTRLTVL.

The V call is TRBV6-6, the J call TRBJ2-5, with TRBD2 matching 10 bases. CDR1 MNHNY and CDR2 SVGAGI come from the germline V gene (reference sequence). The CDR3 is 15 amino acids. J gave up 4 bases and V 7 bases, and 9 bases lay outside the gene matches. In nucleotides, the CDR3 is TGTGCCAGCACTAGCGGGAGATCGGGCCCAGAGACCCAGTACTTC. It is translated as CASTSGRSGPETQYF.

This chain joins TRBV6-2 or TRBV6-3 and TRBJ1-1; TRBD1 agrees at 10 bases. The CDR3 is 15 amino acids. Germline CDR1 MNHEY, CDR2 SVGEGT. The ends lost 4 bases at V and 7 bases at J; junction bases unmatched: 9. The CDR3 region is CASSSPGQGMDEAFF. The CDR3 DNA follows: TGTGCCAGCAGTTCTCCGGGACAGGGGATGGATGAAGCTTTCTTT.